This T cell receptor (beta chain) stems from a study of blood T cell repertoires in COVID-19. Study-level background: The United States, Italy and Spain provided the acute and convalescent COVID-19 samples. T cells, B-cell-depleted T cells, or PBMCs provided the cDNA or gDNA that served as material.

This clone was observed a single time. Per the study methods: Cell counts per sample came from amplifying reference gene primers. Using immunoSEQ multiplex PCR, the repertoire was profiled, and TCRdb retains in-frame clones only, with some absent. That table furnishes V, J and clone size, whereas the DNA furnished D and trimming. The table includes roughly 670,000 clones, 70% to 90% detected once. The sample was peripheral blood. The sequence was obtained from a woman under 30 with acute or convalescent COVID-19.

The CDR3 reads CASSFDRGRDTEAFF. DNA of the CDR3: TGTGCCAGCAGCTTCGACAGGGGCCGGGACACTGAAGCTTTCTTT. The chain is built from TRBV7-9 and TRBJ1-1, with 8 bases lining up with TRBD1. Germline CDR1 is SEHNR and CDR2 is FQNEAQ (reference sequence). The CDR3 runs 15 residues. J was trimmed by 3 bases and V by 3 bases; bases with no gene match: 6.